These 26 T cell receptor beta chains were sequenced from one sample in a study of Tregs in tolerant kidney transplant recipients. The table came from immunoSEQ multiplex PCR; TCRdb's copy has only in-frame clones and leaves some out. The data show 200,000 to 300,000 clones, 80% to 85% seen once. Sequencing was performed on CD4+ T cells from blood. The receptors come from a human donor in good health.

The chain carries TRBV11-2 and TRBJ2-1; no clear D gene. Trimming removed 4 bases at V and 9 bases at J, with 13 bases between. CDR3 length: 13 amino acids. Germline V gives CDR1 SGHAT, CDR2 FQNNGV. The chain's CDR3 is CASSSTTLGEQFF. The CDR3 bases are TGTGCCAGCAGCTCCACTACGCTGGGTGAGCAGTTCTTC.

The rearrangement uses TRBV7-9 and TRBJ2-7; the match to TRBD2 covers 12 bases. Germline V gene data show CDR1 as SEHNR and CDR2 as FQNEAQ (reference sequence). The CDR3 runs 17 residues. V shed 1 base, J shed 5 bases, and the junction held 9 bases outside the gene matches. The CDR3 protein is CASSLGGTSGRINEQYF. CDR3 DNA sequence: TGTGCCAGCAGCTTAGGAGGAACTAGCGGGAGGATCAACGAGCAGTACTTC.

Only a few counts were recorded for this clone. Other nucleotide sequences from this sample produce the same CDR3. The chain employs TRBV6-6 and TRBJ1-1, with D hard to call. V shed 0 bases and J shed 0 bases, with 2 bases lying between them. CDR1 is MNHNY, CDR2 SVGAGI, per germline (reference sequence). This CDR3 comprises 13 residues. CDR3 amino acids: CASSYSVNTEAFF. The CDR3 DNA reads TGTGCCAGCAGTTACTCAGTGAACACTGAAGCTTTCTTT.

The V gene is TRBV19, the J gene TRBJ2-2; 7 nucleotides line up with TRBD1. This CDR3 comprises 13 residues. In germline, CDR1 is LNHDA, CDR2 SQIVND (reference sequence). The V gene end was trimmed by 4 bases and the J gene end by 6 bases; junction bases not matched to a gene: 2. The CDR3 reads CASSTTGAGELFF. The CDR3, as DNA: TGTGCCAGTAGTACCACAGGGGCCGGGGAGCTGTTTTTT.

This clone was recorded only once. This rearrangement joins TRBV18 to TRBJ1-1; TRBD1 agrees at 8 bases. Germline CDR1 KGHSH, CDR2 LQKENI. Trimming at V came to 6 bases and at J to 5 bases, leaving 8 bases not matched to a gene. The length of the CDR3 is 14 residues. CDR3 sequence reads: CASSTRTGKTEAFF. The CDR3 region has the DNA TGTGCCAGCTCGACTAGGACAGGGAAAACTGAAGCTTTCTTT.

This chain connects TRBV18 to TRBJ1-5; 9 bases agree with TRBD1. The CDR3 extends over 15 amino acids. Germline CDR1 reads KGHSH; CDR2 reads LQKENI. With V trimmed by 6 bases and J by 6 bases, 9 bases remained unmatched. The CDR3 nucleotides are TGTGCCAGCTCGCCTTCCGGGACAGGGTTTCAGCCCCAGCATTTT. Residues: CASSPSGTGFQPQHF.

This chain connects TRBV6-5 to TRBJ1-1, with D hard to call. Germline V lookup: CDR1 MNHEY, CDR2 SVGAGI. CDR3 length equals 12 residues. Trimming took 7 bases from V and 4 from J, leaving 10 bases between them. The CDR3: CASMRSGTEAFF. In DNA, the CDR3 is TGTGCCAGCATGCGGTCTGGCACTGAAGCTTTCTTT.

The V and J genes are TRBV6-1 and TRBJ1-5; D might be TRBD1 (6 bases). CDR1 and CDR2 (germline): MNHNS, SASEGT. The CDR3 consists of 17 residues. V lost 0 bases, J lost 2 bases, and 14 bases lay in between. Written as DNA, the CDR3 is TGTGCCAGCAGTGAAGCGGGACACCTTTGGGGCAATCAGCCCCAGCATTTT. This codes for CASSEAGHLWGNQPQHF.

This clone was counted only a few times. This chain joins TRBV7-9 and TRBJ2-5, with D possibly matching TRBD1 (6 bases). This CDR3 comprises 14 residues. Germline V gene sequence: CDR1 SEHNR, CDR2 FQNEAQ (reference sequence). The ends were cut back, 5 bases at V and 1 base at J, with 11 bases in the middle. In DNA, the CDR3 is TGTGCCAGCAGCCCAGGGGTAGGCCAAGAGACCCAGTACTTC. As protein: CASSPGVGQETQYF.

J is TRBJ2-2 and V is TRBV19, with 8 positions matching TRBD1. The CDR3 consists of 15 residues. Germline CDR1 LNHDA, CDR2 SQIVND (reference sequence). V was clipped by 7 bases and J by 4 bases; unmatched bases: 8. Written as DNA, the CDR3 is TGTGCCAGTACCCTGGACAGGGTAGGCACCGGGGAGCTGTTTTTT. This gives the protein CASTLDRVGTGELFF.

The chain recombines TRBV20-1 with TRBJ2-2; D is uncertain. Germline V lookup: CDR1 DFQATT, CDR2 SNEGSKA (reference sequence). The V end lost 1 base, the J end lost 7 bases, and 4 bases lay between the germline ends. The CDR3 covers 11 residues. The CDR3 nucleotides read TGCAGTGCTAGAGGGAACGGGGAGCTGTTTTTT. Protein sequence: CSARGNGELFF.

The chain carries TRBV30 and TRBJ1-1; D gene uncertain. V dropped 4 bases and J dropped 1 base, with 10 bases sitting between them. This CDR3 is built from 13 residues. Germline CDR1 GTSNPN, CDR2 SVGIG (reference sequence). The CDR3 protein is CAWKRTQNTEAFF. For the CDR3, the DNA is TGTGCCTGGAAGCGGACCCAGAACACTGAAGCTTTCTTT.

V gene TRBV18 combines with J gene TRBJ2-5; 7 nucleotides match TRBD1. The germline CDR1 and CDR2 sequences are KGHSH and LQKENI. The CDR3 length is 15 residues. Unmatched junction bases numbered 4, after V lost 1 base and J lost 2 bases. CDR3 region: CASSPRTGAQETQYF. The CDR3 bases are TGTGCCAGCTCACCACGAACAGGGGCTCAAGAGACCCAGTACTTC.

The rearrangement joins TRBV7-6 to TRBJ2-1, with TRBD2 matching 9 bases. After removal of 4 bases from V and 4 bases from J, the junction contained 5 bases not matched to a gene. Per the germline V gene, CDR1 is SGHVS and CDR2 is FNYEAQ. CDR3 length: 15 residues. The CDR3 loop is CASSSGLAGYNEQFF. The CDR3 DNA sequence: TGTGCCAGCAGCTCCGGTCTAGCGGGATACAATGAGCAGTTCTTC.

The rearrangement links TRBV5-4 to TRBJ2-7, with D maybe TRBD2 (5 bases). V lost 4 bases, J lost 6 bases, and 20 bases lay in between. The germline V gene encodes CDR1 SGHNT and CDR2 YYREEE (reference sequence). The CDR3 has 15 residues. The CDR3 nucleotides are TGTGCCAGCAGCCAAAATCGGGTGGGTCGGGGCGAGCAGTACTTC. Its protein product is CASSQNRVGRGEQYF. The whole variable domain, remainder taken from reference TRBV5-4 and TRBJ2-7, is ETGVTQSPTHLIKTRGQQVTLRCSSQSGHNTVSWYQQALGQGPQFIFQYYREEENGRGNFPPRFSGLQFPNYSSELNVNALELDDSALYLCASSQNRVGRGEQYFGPGTRLTVT.

The V call is TRBV5-1, the J call TRBJ2-7; 14 bases map to TRBD2. The CDR3 totals 18 residues. V shed 2 bases and J 5 bases; nucleotides not matched to a gene: 12. Germline loops: CDR1 SGHRS, CDR2 YFSETQ. The CDR3 region is CASSFGLTSGRARNEQYF. DNA for the CDR3: TGCGCCAGCAGCTTTGGCTTGACTAGCGGGAGGGCCAGGAACGAGCAGTACTTC.

This chain links TRBV18 with TRBJ1-4; D gene uncertain. CDR1 is KGHSH, CDR2 LQKENI, per germline. The CDR3 runs 14 residues. Trimming took off 4 bases at V and 0 bases at J, with 6 bases between the two ends. CDR3 DNA sequence: TGTGCCAGCTCACTAGCAGCAACTAATGAAAAACTGTTTTTT. It encodes CASSLAATNEKLFF.

The table lists this clone with a few counts. This chain links TRBV11-2 with TRBJ2-7; TRBD1 agrees at 8 bases. V shed 5 bases, J shed 3 bases, and the junction held 9 bases outside the gene matches. The CDR3 extends over 15 amino acids. In germline, CDR1 is SGHAT, CDR2 FQNNGV. The CDR3 here is CASSHLQGQDYEQYF. The CDR3 region has the DNA TGTGCCAGCAGCCACCTCCAGGGACAGGACTACGAGCAGTACTTC.

This clone was counted a few times. The chain uses TRBV19 and TRBJ1-4; 7 bases are a match to TRBD1. The CDR3 runs to 14 residues. V trimming: 5 bases; J trimming: 7 bases; junction bases outside the gene matches: 7. Germline V CDR1 and CDR2: LNHDA, SQIVND (reference sequence). The CDR3: CASSGQGEVEKLFF. CDR3 nucleotides: TGTGCCAGTAGTGGCCAGGGGGAGGTTGAAAAACTGTTTTTT. Using reference TRBV19 and TRBJ1-4 for the parts outside the CDR3, the full variable domain is DGGITQSPKYLFRKEGQNVTLSCEQNLNHDAMYWYRQDPGQGLRLIYYSQIVNDFQKGDIAEGYSVSREKKESFPLTVTSAQKNPTAFYLCASSGQGEVEKLFFGSGTQLSVL.

This clone was detected a few times. V usage is TRBV5-4 and J usage is TRBJ1-2; D call uncertain. Between the trimmed V and J ends, which lost 4 bases and 2 bases, there was a span of 9 bases. The CDR3 is made up of 13 amino acids. The V gene's germline CDR1 is SGHNT and CDR2 YYREEE (reference sequence). The CDR3 here is CASSPDINYGYTF. The CDR3 coding sequence is TGTGCCAGCAGCCCCGACATCAACTATGGCTACACCTTC.

The J gene is TRBJ2-7, the V gene TRBV6-6, with D perhaps TRBD2 (6 bases). CDR1 is MNHNY and CDR2 is SVGAGI in the germline V gene (reference sequence). With 2 bases removed from V and 1 base from J, the gap between germline ends came to 15 bases. The CDR3 sequence is 16 residues long. CDR3 region: CASSYTRSSGSYEQYF. The CDR3 DNA sequence: TGTGCCAGCAGTTACACCCGTAGTAGCGGATCCTACGAGCAGTACTTC.

Comments on this clone: Other DNA sequences in the same sample also yield this CDR3. This chain joins TRBV5-1 and TRBJ2-3, with TRBD2 matching over 9 bases. The CDR3 sequence is 14 residues long. V was clipped by 4 bases and J by 2 bases; unmatched bases: 2. From germline, CDR1 is SGHRS and CDR2 YFSETQ. Here the CDR3 reads CASSPGLATDTQYF. Written as DNA, the CDR3 is TGCGCCAGCAGCCCGGGACTAGCCACAGATACGCAGTATTTT.

This chain connects TRBV19 to TRBJ2-6; the match to TRBD1 covers 9 bases. This CDR3 is 16 amino acids long. Germline V CDR1 and CDR2: LNHDA, SQIVND (reference sequence). The V and J ends lost 6 bases and 4 bases, in that order; junction bases with no gene match: 7. CDR3 residues: CASSPGQGSGANVLTF. The CDR3 DNA reads TGTGCCAGTAGCCCAGGACAGGGGTCCGGGGCCAACGTCCTGACTTTC.

The V and J genes are TRBV30 and TRBJ2-2; D is unclear. Trimming left V 0 bases short and J 10 bases short, with 9 bases between. The CDR3 is made up of 12 amino acids. Germline V gives CDR1 GTSNPN, CDR2 SVGIG (reference sequence). The CDR3 region has the DNA TGTGCCTGGAGTGTAGATTGGGAGGAGCTGTTTTTT. It yields the protein CAWSVDWEELFF. Full variable domain (remainder filled in from reference TRBV30 and TRBJ2-2): SQTIHQWPATLVQPVGSPLSLECTVEGTSNPNLYWYRQAAGRGLQLLFYSVGIGQISSEVPQNLSASRPQDRQFILSSKKLLLSDSGFYLCAWSVDWEELFFGEGSRLTVL.

The chain has TRBV5-1 and TRBJ2-7; 13 nucleotides agree with TRBD2. CDR1 SGHRS and CDR2 YFSETQ come from the germline V gene. The trim removed 0 bases at V and 3 bases at J, leaving 6 bases unmatched. CDR3 length: 17 amino acids. CDR3 coding DNA: TGCGCCAGCAGCTTGGCAGGACTAGCGGGAGAAGGCTACGAGCAGTACTTC. This codes for CASSLAGLAGEGYEQYF.

The chain employs TRBV7-9 and TRBJ2-7; 7 bases align to TRBD1. The germline V gene has CDR1 SEHNR and CDR2 FQNEAQ (reference sequence). The CDR3 is 12 amino acids. V was pared by 0 bases and J by 12 bases, with 5 bases of the junction left unmatched. CDR3 nucleotides: TGTGCCAGCAGCTTAGCAGACAGGGCCTTGTACTTC. The encoded protein is CASSLADRALYF.